The 32 T cell receptor beta chains below all came from one sample that was sequenced in a study of cytomegalovirus exposure and HLA in healthy donors (dated by TCRdb to 2015 to 2018). The library came from the immunoSEQ multiplex PCR assay. A mixture of 60 forward primers for TCR Vbeta segments and 13 reverse primers for TCR Jbeta segments was used in the multiplex PCR. TCRdb stores this immuneACCESS table with in-frame sequences only. Part of the clones is absent; in the studies checked, under half of the shortfall reflects unresolved V genes, and no reason is known for the rest. This sample's clone table shows roughly 150,000 clones. The biggest ten clones account for 1.5% to 2% of the sample. Sequencing used PBMCs. The origin of the receptors is a woman in her forties or fifties in good health and CMV-seronegative.

The rearrangement joins TRBV30 to TRBJ2-4, with D maybe TRBD1 (5 bases). CDR3 length: 12 residues. V gave up 2 bases and J gave up 10 bases, with 12 bases separating them. Germline CDR1 reads GTSNPN; CDR2 reads SVGIG (reference sequence). The CDR3 sequence is CAWSSTGQIQYF. CDR3 DNA: TGTGCCTGGAGTAGCACAGGACAAATTCAGTACTTC.

The rearrangement links TRBV6-5 to TRBJ2-7; 7 bases match TRBD1. The CDR3 is made up of 13 amino acids. The V segment lost 5 bases and the J segment 2 bases; nucleotides outside the gene matches: 3. Germline loops: CDR1 MNHEY, CDR2 SVGAGI. The CDR3 protein is CASSLTGTYEQYF. CDR3 nucleotide sequence: TGTGCCAGCAGTCTGACAGGGACCTACGAGCAGTACTTC.

Here the CDR3 reads CAWSPEGHYGYTF. CDR3 nucleotide sequence: TGTGCCTGGAGTCCGGAGGGTCACTATGGCTACACCTTC. This chain joins TRBV30 and TRBJ1-2; the D is unclear. Germline-derived CDR1 and CDR2 are GTSNPN and SVGIG (reference sequence). This CDR3 region has 13 residues. Trimming shortened V by 2 bases and J by 3 bases, and 10 bases separated the two germline ends.

V gene TRBV7-9 combines with J gene TRBJ2-5; unclear D gene. V was trimmed by 5 bases and J by 1 base, leaving 11 bases between them. This CDR3 has 14 amino acids. The germline CDR1 and CDR2 sequences are SEHNR and FQNEAQ (reference sequence). CDR3 sequence: CASSLTGSQETQYF. In nucleotides, the CDR3 is TGTGCCAGCAGCCTAACCGGGTCCCAAGAGACCCAGTACTTC. The full variable domain, completed using reference TRBV7-9 and TRBJ2-5, is DTGVSQNPRHKITKRGQNVTFRCDPISEHNRLYWYRQTLGQGPEFLTYFQNEAQLEKSRLLSDRFSAERPKGSFSTLEIQRTEQGDSAMYLCASSLTGSQETQYFGPGTRLLVL.

The chain couples TRBV5-4 to TRBJ2-2; 10 bases are shared with TRBD2. V trimming: 4 bases; J trimming: 7 bases; junction bases outside the gene matches: 7. This CDR3 has 15 residues. Germline assignment: CDR1 SGHNT and CDR2 YYREEE (reference sequence). CDR3 amino acids: CASSTAGGKGGELFF. As DNA, the CDR3 is TGTGCCAGCAGCACAGCGGGGGGGAAAGGCGGGGAGCTGTTTTTT. The whole variable domain, filled in from reference TRBV5-4 and TRBJ2-2, reads ETGVTQSPTHLIKTRGQQVTLRCSSQSGHNTVSWYQQALGQGPQFIFQYYREEENGRGNFPPRFSGLQFPNYSSELNVNALELDDSALYLCASSTAGGKGGELFFGEGSRLTVL.

The chain recombines TRBV13 with TRBJ2-7; 7 bases are a match to TRBD1. The CDR3 covers 13 residues. CDR1 and CDR2 (germline): PRHDT, FYEKMQ (reference sequence). The J segment lost 0 bases and the V segment lost 5 bases, leaving 1 base of the junction unmatched. The CDR3 loop reads CASSPGGSYEQYF. The CDR3 DNA reads as TGTGCCAGCAGCCCAGGGGGCTCCTACGAGCAGTACTTC. The entire variable domain, with the rest obtained from reference TRBV13 and TRBJ2-7, is as follows: AAGVIQSPRHLIKEKRETATLKCYPIPRHDTVYWYQQGPGQDPQFLISFYEKMQSDKGSIPDRFSAQQFSDYHSELNMSSLELGDSALYFCASSPGGSYEQYFGPGTRLTVT.

The chain carries TRBV9 and TRBJ2-3, with D maybe TRBD1 (6 bases). The CDR3 is 16 amino acids. The V end lost 1 base, the J end lost 2 bases, and 14 bases lay between the germline ends. Germline V gene sequence: CDR1 SGDLS, CDR2 YYNGEE. CDR3 sequence (DNA): TGTGCCAGCAGCGTAACAGGGATGGGATACACAGATACGCAGTATTTT. Its protein is CASSVTGMGYTDTQYF.

The chain couples TRBV7-2 to TRBJ1-2; 11 bases agree with TRBD1. Germline V gene data show CDR1 as SGHTA and CDR2 as FQGNSA. The J segment lost 4 bases and the V segment lost 5 bases, leaving 6 bases of the junction unmatched. The CDR3 is made up of 15 amino acids. The CDR3 loop reads CASSSGQGAIYGYTF. Written as DNA, the CDR3 is TGTGCCAGCAGCAGCGGACAGGGGGCGATCTATGGCTACACCTTC.

This chain uses TRBV19 with TRBJ1-2, with D perhaps TRBD1 (5 bases). The CDR3 covers 12 residues. CDR1 is LNHDA, CDR2 SQIVND, per germline (reference sequence). The V end was cut by 10 bases, the J end by 2 bases, with 11 bases between. The CDR3 is CATDDRNYGYTF. DNA of the CDR3: TGTGCCACCGACGACAGAAACTATGGCTACACCTTC.

The rearrangement uses TRBV5-1 and TRBJ2-1; D call uncertain. V lost 0 bases and J lost 4, with 8 bases in between. Germline assignment: CDR1 SGHRS and CDR2 YFSETQ. CDR3 size: 14 residues. The CDR3 loop reads CASSLGDRYNEQFF. CDR3 bases: TGCGCCAGCAGCTTGGGTGATCGGTACAATGAGCAGTTCTTC.

As DNA, the CDR3 is TGTGCCAGCAACCCCCCCGGGGCGGGGGGCCAACTCGAGACCCAGTACTTC. Its translation: CASNPPGAGGQLETQYF. The gene calls are TRBV5-6 and TRBJ2-5, with TRBD2 identical over 8 bases. CDR3 length: 17 residues. The V and J ends lost 6 bases and 5 bases, in that order; junction bases with no gene match: 18. Germline CDR1 reads SGHDT; CDR2 reads YYEEEE.

This sequence joins TRBV4-3 and TRBJ2-1, with 7 bases fitting TRBD2. The germline V gene has CDR1 LGHNA and CDR2 YSLEER. The CDR3 loop spans 15 amino acids. Trimming cost V 0 bases and J 7 bases; bases outside gene matches: 6. CDR3 DNA sequence: TGCGCCAGCAGCCAAGAAGGGCGGGAGCTGAATGAGCAGTTCTTC. Amino acids: CASSQEGRELNEQFF.

In DNA, the CDR3 is TGTGCCAGCAGCTTAGGACAGGGCAGGGGAGAGACCCAGTACTTC. Protein sequence: CASSLGQGRGETQYF. The chain recombines TRBV11-2 with TRBJ2-5; TRBD1 aligns across 7 bases. CDR3 length: 15 residues. From germline, CDR1 is SGHAT and CDR2 FQNNGV. V was pared by 1 base and J by 4 bases, with 6 bases of the junction left unmatched.

The genes are TRBV28 and TRBJ1-3; a possible D gene is TRBD1 (6 bases). V was clipped by 9 bases and J by 1 base, with 7 bases between them. Germline V gene sequence: CDR1 MDHEN, CDR2 SYDVKM. This CDR3 is 12 amino acids long. Written as DNA, the CDR3 is TGTGCCAGTCAGGGGTCTGGAAACACCATATATTTT. It translates to CASQGSGNTIYF.

The chain employs TRBV5-4 and TRBJ1-1; D is uncertain. The CDR3 loop spans 14 amino acids. V lost 2 bases and J 1 base, leaving 9 bases between the germline ends. Germline V gives CDR1 SGHNT, CDR2 YYREEE (reference sequence). The CDR3 spells CASSFSTANTEAFF. CDR3 bases: TGTGCCAGCAGCTTCAGTACCGCGAACACTGAAGCTTTCTTT.

This sequence joins TRBV6-1 and TRBJ2-5; D is uncertain. Trimming shortened V by 5 bases and J by 1 base, and 8 bases separated the two germline ends. The CDR3 contains 13 residues. In germline, CDR1 is MNHNS, CDR2 SASEGT. The CDR3 loop reads CASSPTIQETQYF. The DNA of the CDR3 is TGTGCCAGCAGTCCGACAATCCAAGAGACCCAGTACTTC.

The rearrangement uses TRBV18 and TRBJ2-7; D is ambiguous. V lost 2 bases and J 2 bases, leaving 10 bases between the germline ends. The germline CDR1 and CDR2 sequences are KGHSH and LQKENI. This CDR3 comprises 14 residues. CDR3 region: CASSPTESTYEQYF. The CDR3 DNA follows: TGTGCCAGCTCACCAACCGAAAGCACCTACGAGCAGTACTTC.

V is TRBV9 and J is TRBJ2-3; TRBD2 agrees at 8 bases. V shed 0 bases and J 6 bases; nucleotides not matched to a gene: 9. CDR3 length: 16 amino acids. Germline V lookup: CDR1 SGDLS, CDR2 YYNGEE. The CDR3 DNA sequence: TGTGCCAGCAGCGTAGATTATCGGGGGGGGATCGATACGCAGTATTTT. Its translation is CASSVDYRGGIDTQYF.

For the CDR3, the DNA is TGTGCCAGCAGCTTAGGGAAGAAGAGGGAGGGCCTGGAGACCCAGTACTTC. As protein: CASSLGKKREGLETQYF. The J gene is TRBJ2-5, the V gene TRBV7-8; 7 bases match TRBD2. Germline values: CDR1 SGHVS, CDR2 FQNEAQ. This CDR3 region has 17 residues. The junction had 13 bases not matched to a gene; V was cut back by 1 base and J by 5 bases.

The rearrangement uses TRBV28 and TRBJ1-5; tentative D call: TRBD1 (6 bases). The CDR3 has 18 amino acids. Trimming took 2 bases from V and 3 from J, leaving 20 bases between them. Germline CDR1 MDHEN, CDR2 SYDVKM. The CDR3 DNA reads TGTGCCAGCAGTTTAGGGAGGGGGTACGGGGGAAACAATCAGCCCCAGCATTTT. Translation gives CASSLGRGYGGNNQPQHF.

The chain couples TRBV28 to TRBJ1-2; 7 nucleotides match TRBD1. Germline V gene sequence: CDR1 MDHEN, CDR2 SYDVKM. Trimming removed 2 bases from V and 5 bases from J; junction bases left unmatched: 14. This CDR3 has 17 residues. Here the CDR3 DNA reads TGTGCCAGCAGTTTAGAGTGGGACAGCCAAGCCCCTTATGGCTACACCTTC. It translates to CASSLEWDSQAPYGYTF.

The chain is built from TRBV30 and TRBJ1-4, with D unresolved. This CDR3 comprises 11 residues. Germline CDR1 GTSNPN, CDR2 SVGIG (reference sequence). V was cut by 3 bases and J by 8 bases, with 7 bases left in between. CDR3 in DNA: TGTGCCTGGAGGCAGCGCGAAAAACTGTTTTTT. This encodes CAWRQREKLFF.

The genes are TRBV5-1 and TRBJ1-1; tentatively, D is TRBD1 (5 bases). Germline lookup yields CDR1 SGHRS and CDR2 YFSETQ. The V end was cut by 8 bases, the J end by 3 bases, with 14 bases between. The CDR3 extends over 13 amino acids. DNA for the CDR3: TGCGCCAGTTCACGTGGGGGGGACACTGAAGCTTTCTTT. It is translated as CASSRGGDTEAFF.

This chain connects TRBV19 to TRBJ2-1; TRBD2 agrees at 9 bases. This CDR3 comprises 15 residues. V lost 5 bases and J lost 5; bases outside the gene matches: 7. Germline values: CDR1 LNHDA, CDR2 SQIVND (reference sequence). The CDR3 is CASSVRLAGNNEQFF. CDR3 nucleotides: TGTGCCAGTAGTGTGCGGCTAGCGGGGAACAATGAGCAGTTCTTC.

V is TRBV18 and J is TRBJ1-3; D gene uncertain. The germline V and J ends were trimmed by 4 bases and 4 bases, with 8 bases remaining between them. Germline V gene lookup returns CDR1 KGHSH and CDR2 LQKENI. The CDR3 extends over 13 amino acids. CDR3 protein: CASSQSEGNTIYF. Here the CDR3 DNA reads TGTGCCAGCTCACAAAGTGAGGGAAACACCATATATTTT.

The chain couples TRBV4-1 to TRBJ1-5, with TRBD1 identical over 8 bases. This CDR3 comprises 16 residues. J gave up 4 bases and V 4 bases, and 9 bases lay outside the gene matches. Germline values: CDR1 MGHRA, CDR2 YSYEKL. CDR3 bases: TGCGCCAGCAGCCGTATGCCGAGACAGGGGAATCAGCCCCAGCATTTT. This encodes CASSRMPRQGNQPQHF.

The CDR3 nucleotides read TGTGCTAGTGGTACGGGACAGACCGAGCAGTACTTC. Its translation is CASGTGQTEQYF. The chain recombines TRBV12-5 with TRBJ2-7; 7 nucleotides line up with TRBD1. Germline lookup yields CDR1 LGHNT and CDR2 FRNRAP. There are 12 residues in the CDR3. V gave up 5 bases and J gave up 6 bases; unmatched junction bases: 4.

The rearrangement joins TRBV11-3 to TRBJ2-2, with 7 bases lining up with TRBD1. Trimming took 6 bases from V and 2 from J; bases not matched to a gene: 3. There are 14 residues in the CDR3. CDR1 and CDR2 (germline): SGHNT, YENEEA. The CDR3 DNA reads as TGTGCCAGCAGTTGGGACAGTAACACCGGGGAGCTGTTTTTT. Its translation: CASSWDSNTGELFF.

V gene TRBV5-4 combines with J gene TRBJ1-2, with D hard to call. V lost 0 bases and J lost 1, with 16 bases in between. CDR1 SGHNT and CDR2 YYREEE come from the germline V gene (reference sequence). The CDR3 covers 17 residues. CDR3 residues: CASSLGAPHEDNYGYTF. The CDR3 DNA follows: TGTGCCAGCAGCTTGGGGGCCCCCCATGAAGATAACTATGGCTACACCTTC.

The chain joins TRBV30 to TRBJ2-5, with TRBD1 identical over 9 bases. Trimming removed 7 bases from V and 5 bases from J; junction bases left unmatched: 14. The CDR3 has 15 amino acids. Germline lookup yields CDR1 GTSNPN and CDR2 SVGIG (reference sequence). The CDR3 nucleotides are TGTGCCTCCACCTCGGACAGGGGACTATGGGAGACCCAGTACTTC. It encodes CASTSDRGLWETQYF.

J is TRBJ1-2 and V is TRBV4-2; D not resolved. Germline CDR1 is LGHNA and CDR2 is YNFKEQ. Trimming took off 0 bases at V and 9 bases at J, with 14 bases between the two ends. CDR3 length: 14 amino acids. The CDR3, as DNA: TGTGCCAGCAGCCAAGAAACAGTTCCAATGAGCTACACCTTC. Protein product: CASSQETVPMSYTF.

The chain joins TRBV7-9 to TRBJ2-1, with TRBD2 matching over 8 bases. The CDR3 has 15 residues. Germline lookup yields CDR1 SEHNR and CDR2 FQNEAQ (reference sequence). The ends lost 5 bases at V and 4 bases at J; junction bases unmatched: 7. CDR3 nucleotides: TGTGCCAGCAGCCCAAGCGGGAGCGCTTACAATGAGCAGTTCTTC. As protein: CASSPSGSAYNEQFF.